This is a list of T cell receptor beta chains from one sample in a study of shared clonotypes between healthy human individuals. Data came from immunoSEQ multiplex PCR; TCRdb stores just in-frame clones and leaves some out. This sample has more than 80,000 clones; 67% occur once, and the top ten carry less than 55%. Specimen: memory CD8+ T cells sorted from blood. The receptor set was obtained from a man aged 25 to 40 in good health. CDR3s include the opening cysteine and the closing phenylalanine or tryptophan. Each record gives: clone size, J gene, D gene, V gene, CDR3 DNA, CDR3 protein. A D gene is named only where the DNA matches it firmly. Some rows mark clone size as missing; the rest say once, few, many or name a class of expanded clone.

size: .; J: TRBJ2-5; D: TRBD2; V: TRBV11-2; DNA: TGTGCCAGCAGCCTATGGGGACTAGCGGGAACTAAAGAGACCCAGTACTTC; CDR3: CASSLWGLAGTKETQYF
size: .; J: TRBJ2-3; D: .; V: TRBV5-1; DNA: TGCGCCAGCAGCTTGGAGGCGGGACCCACAGATACGCAGTATTTT; CDR3: CASSLEAGPTDTQYF
size: many; J: TRBJ2-7; D: .; V: TRBV10-3; DNA: TGTGCCATCAGTGTAGGGAGTCGGTTGTCTTACGAGCAGTACTTC; CDR3: CAISVGSRLSYEQYF
size: many; J: TRBJ1-5; D: TRBD1; V: TRBV27; DNA: TGTGCCAGCAGGGGACAGAACAATCAGCCCCAGCATTTT; CDR3: CASRGQNNQPQHF
size: .; J: TRBJ1-3; D: TRBD1; V: TRBV6-1; DNA: TGTGCCAGCAGTGTTGGGACAGCTAGAAACACCATATATTTT; CDR3: CASSVGTARNTIYF
size: .; J: TRBJ1-5; D: .; V: TRBV19; DNA: TGTGCCAGTAGTATAGATGGAAGTTCAAGCAATCAGCCCCAGCATTTT; CDR3: CASSIDGSSSNQPQHF
size: .; J: TRBJ2-2; D: TRBD2; V: TRBV5-1; DNA: TGCGCCAGCAGCAAGGGACTAGTGGGGAACACCGGGGAGCTGTTTTTT; CDR3: CASSKGLVGNTGELFF
size: few; J: TRBJ1-2; D: .; V: TRBV27; DNA: TGTGCCAGCAGTTTAAACAGCTACTATGGCTACACCTTC; CDR3: CASSLNSYYGYTF
size: .; J: TRBJ2-2; D: .; V: TRBV25-1; DNA: TGTGCCAGCAGTGATAGTACCCGGCGGCCAGGGGAGCTGTTTTTT; CDR3: CASSDSTRRPGELFF
size: .; J: TRBJ1-1; D: .; V: TRBV7-9; DNA: TGTGCCAGCAGCGGGGGTAGGACGGAGGTGACTACTGAAGCTTTCTTT; CDR3: CASSGGRTEVTTEAFF
size: .; J: TRBJ2-7; D: .; V: TRBV6-5; DNA: TGTGCCAGCAAGGGTATTGGTTACGAGCAGTACTTC; CDR3: CASKGIGYEQYF
size: many; J: TRBJ2-4; D: .; V: TRBV7-9; DNA: TGTGCCAGCAGCTTGACCCACAGTGACATTCAGTACTTC; CDR3: CASSLTHSDIQYF
size: .; J: TRBJ2-1; D: TRBD2; V: TRBV28; DNA: TGTGCCAGCAGTGGCCTGCTAGCGGGAACCAATGAGCAGTTCTTC; CDR3: CASSGLLAGTNEQFF
size: .; J: TRBJ2-5; D: .; V: TRBV11-2; DNA: TGTGCCAGCAGCCCTGGTCTAACCCAAGAGACCCAGTACTTC; CDR3: CASSPGLTQETQYF
size: .; J: TRBJ2-3; D: .; V: TRBV29-1; DNA: TGCAGCGTTGAGGCGGGGAACACAGATACGCAGTATTTT; CDR3: CSVEAGNTDTQYF
size: .; J: TRBJ1-1; D: .; V: TRBV30; DNA: TGTGCCTGGGCAGGGGCCAACACTGAAGCTTTCTTT; CDR3: CAWAGANTEAFF
size: .; J: TRBJ2-7; D: TRBD1; V: TRBV7-6; DNA: TGTGCCAGCAGTCCACCGGGACAGGGTTACGAGCAGTACTTC; CDR3: CASSPPGQGYEQYF
size: .; J: TRBJ1-5; D: .; V: TRBV5-6; DNA: TGTGCCAGCAGCTTGCACAGGGATCAGCCCCAGCATTTT; CDR3: CASSLHRDQPQHF
size: .; J: TRBJ2-1; D: .; V: TRBV7-9; DNA: TGTGCCAGCAGCTTAAGCCCGCGCGATGAGCAGTTCTTC; CDR3: CASSLSPRDEQFF
size: .; J: TRBJ2-3; D: .; V: TRBV9; DNA: TGTGCCAGCAGCGGCTCCACAGATACGCAGTATTTT; CDR3: CASSGSTDTQYF
size: .; J: TRBJ2-3; D: TRBD2; V: TRBV6-5; DNA: TGTGCCAGCAGTTCGGCCAGCGGGGGCCCAGATACGCAGTATTTT; CDR3: CASSSASGGPDTQYF
size: once; J: TRBJ2-5; D: .; V: TRBV9; DNA: TGTGCCAGCAGCGACAGGGATGGAGAGACCCAGTACTTC; CDR3: CASSDRDGETQYF
size: once; J: TRBJ2-3; D: TRBD2; V: TRBV5-1; DNA: TGCGCCAGCAGCTTTATGACTAGCCGACCCACAGATACGCAGTATTTT; CDR3: CASSFMTSRPTDTQYF
size: .; J: TRBJ2-7; D: .; V: TRBV28; DNA: TGTGCCAGCAGTCTGCACTACGAGCAGTACTTC; CDR3: CASSLHYEQYF
size: .; J: TRBJ2-2; D: .; V: TRBV28; DNA: TGTGCCAGCAGCCACCGGGGTCTCAACACCGGGGAGCTGTTTTTT; CDR3: CASSHRGLNTGELFF
size: few; J: TRBJ2-7; D: TRBD1; V: TRBV7-9; DNA: TGTGCCAGCAGCCCGGGACAGGCCGACGAGCAGTACTTC; CDR3: CASSPGQADEQYF
size: .; J: TRBJ2-3; D: .; V: TRBV5-1; DNA: TGCGCCAGCAGCCCTGTAGGGACCGACGTGGCAGATACGCAGTATTTT; CDR3: CASSPVGTDVADTQYF
size: .; J: TRBJ1-4; D: TRBD1; V: TRBV28; DNA: TGTGCCAGCAGTTTCCAGGGGGCAACAACTAATGAAAAACTGTTTTTT; CDR3: CASSFQGATTNEKLFF
size: once; J: TRBJ2-5; D: .; V: TRBV4-3; DNA: TGCGCCAGCAGCCAAGATTTGCAGCGGAGAGGGACCCAGTACTTC; CDR3: CASSQDLQRRGTQYF
size: .; J: TRBJ2-7; D: TRBD1; V: TRBV14; DNA: TGTGCCAGCAGCCGGACAGGGTACGAGCAGTACTTC; CDR3: CASSRTGYEQYF
size: .; J: TRBJ2-1; D: .; V: TRBV6-5; DNA: TGTGCCACCACAGTGGGGCCCAATGAGCAGTTCTTC; CDR3: CATTVGPNEQFF
size: .; J: TRBJ2-4; D: .; V: TRBV27; DNA: TGTGCCAGCAGCCCGCGGGGGCCACTGTCCGTAGCGAGTATAGCCAAAAACATTCAGTACTTC; CDR3: CASSPRGPLSVASIAKNIQYF
size: .; J: TRBJ2-2; D: .; V: TRBV13; DNA: TGTGCCAGCAGCCTCGGACATCCCGGGGAGCTGTTTTTT; CDR3: CASSLGHPGELFF
size: few; J: TRBJ1-1; D: .; V: TRBV6-4; DNA: TGTGCCAGCAGTGAAGGGAAGAGTAGCACTGAAGCTTTCTTT; CDR3: CASSEGKSSTEAFF
size: .; J: TRBJ1-1; D: .; V: TRBV5-5; DNA: TGTGCCAGCAGCCCCTGGGACTTCAACACTGAAGCTTTCTTT; CDR3: CASSPWDFNTEAFF
size: few; J: TRBJ2-2; D: .; V: TRBV5-4; DNA: TGTGCCAGCAGCTCAGCTTATAACGGGGAGCTGTTTTTT; CDR3: CASSSAYNGELFF
size: .; J: TRBJ2-7; D: .; V: TRBV28; DNA: TGTGCCAGCAGTTTCAGGACTTTCACGGAGGAGCAGTACTTC; CDR3: CASSFRTFTEEQYF
size: .; J: TRBJ2-1; D: .; V: TRBV27; DNA: TGTGCCAGCAGTTTACAAATCTACAATGAGCAGTTCTTC; CDR3: CASSLQIYNEQFF
size: .; J: TRBJ2-7; D: TRBD2; V: TRBV29-1; DNA: TGCAGCGTTGTTTATCTAGCGGGAGGCCTCTCCTACGAGCAGTACTTC; CDR3: CSVVYLAGGLSYEQYF
size: .; J: TRBJ2-7; D: TRBD1; V: TRBV28; DNA: TGTGCCAGCAGTTACGGGACAGACGAGCAGTACTTC; CDR3: CASSYGTDEQYF
size: .; J: TRBJ2-7; D: .; V: TRBV21-1; DNA: TGTGCCAGCCGAGAGGGGGAATTACGAAGCGGGAGCCCTCGGGGCGAGCAGTACTTC; CDR3: CASREGELRSGSPRGEQYF
size: .; J: TRBJ2-5; D: TRBD1; V: TRBV27; DNA: TGTGCCAGCAACCCGGGAACAGGGGGCTTTCTAGAGACCCAGTACTTC; CDR3: CASNPGTGGFLETQYF
size: .; J: TRBJ2-1; D: TRBD2; V: TRBV11-2; DNA: TGTGCCAGCAGCTCCCGGCTTAGCGGGAGGAATGAGCAGTTCTTC; CDR3: CASSSRLSGRNEQFF
size: few; J: TRBJ2-3; D: TRBD2; V: TRBV6-1; DNA: TGTGCCAGCAGTGACCCGACTAGCGGGAGGACAGATACGCAGTATTTT; CDR3: CASSDPTSGRTDTQYF
size: .; J: TRBJ2-1; D: TRBD2; V: TRBV27; DNA: TGTGCCAGCAGTTGGCTAGCGGACTACAATGAGCAGTTCTTC; CDR3: CASSWLADYNEQFF
size: many; J: TRBJ2-5; D: .; V: TRBV6-1; DNA: TGTGCCAGCAGTGAAGAAGCAGCCGTGGGGACCCAGTACTTC; CDR3: CASSEEAAVGTQYF
size: .; J: TRBJ1-4; D: .; V: TRBV7-9; DNA: TGTGCCAGCAGCTTAGGGCAGGGGAGGGGCGCGAGTGAAAAACTGTTTTTT; CDR3: CASSLGQGRGASEKLFF
size: .; J: TRBJ2-2; D: .; V: TRBV18; DNA: TGTGCCAGCGTCCGTCAAGCGAACACCGGGGAGCTGTTTTTT; CDR3: CASVRQANTGELFF
size: .; J: TRBJ2-7; D: TRBD2; V: TRBV4-3; DNA: TGCGCCAGCAGCCAAGAACTTGGTAGCGGGTTCGTGATGATGTACTTC; CDR3: CASSQELGSGFVMMYF
size: .; J: TRBJ2-7; D: .; V: TRBV6-5; DNA: TGTGCCAGCAGTTACTCTCCCGACCCAAAGACGGAGTACTTC; CDR3: CASSYSPDPKTEYF